Detailed here is one T cell receptor beta chain. This record comes from a study of blood T cell repertoires in COVID-19. Study information: Both acute and convalescent COVID-19 samples were obtained from the United States, Italy and Spain. Sample material is recorded as cDNA or gDNA derived from T cells, B-cell-depleted T cells, or PBMCs.

Assay used: immunoSEQ multiplex PCR; TCRdb lists only in-frame clones, some missing. This table has roughly 250,000 clones, 87% appearing once. The source is a man aged 55 to 70 who had recovered from COVID-19. Source material: peripheral blood.

CDR3 region: CASRGQGDGGELFF. The CDR3 bases are TGCGCCAGCAGAGGACAGGGCGATGGCGGGGAGCTGTTTTTT. The chain uses TRBV5-1 and TRBJ2-2; 8 bases are a match to TRBD1. The CDR3 is 14 amino acids. V was clipped by 5 bases and J by 7 bases; unmatched bases: 7. Germline V gives CDR1 SGHRS, CDR2 YFSETQ.